These 21 T cell receptor beta chains were sequenced from one sample in a study of shared clonotypes between healthy human individuals. TCRdb's table, derived via immunoSEQ multiplex PCR, lists solely in-frame clones and lacks some. The sample has roughly 2,300,000 clones, 85% to 95% seen once. Sequenced material: naive CD4+ T cells from PBMCs. Subset defined: CD45RA+ positively selected. The origin of the receptors is a man between 18 and 35 years old in good health. Some clones in this sample may be carry-over from other donors' samples.

In its sample, this clone was seen a few times. The identical CDR3 is also encoded by other nucleotide sequences in the sample. The chain has TRBV29-1 and TRBJ1-1, with unresolved D. In germline, CDR1 is SQVTM, CDR2 ANQGSEA. With 6 bases removed from V and 8 bases from J, the gap between germline ends came to 10 bases. This CDR3 contains 10 residues. For the CDR3, the DNA is TGCAGCGTGATCCGGACCGAAGCTTTCTTT. Encoded protein: CSVIRTEAFF.

This chain uses TRBV7-9 with TRBJ2-1; 11 nucleotides match TRBD2. The J segment lost 5 bases and the V segment lost 5 bases, leaving 17 bases of the junction unmatched. The CDR3 spans 19 residues. In germline, CDR1 is SEHNR, CDR2 FQNEAQ (reference sequence). CDR3 sequence: CASSKRLAGIRGIHNEQFF. The CDR3 nucleotides are TGTGCCAGCAGCAAACGACTAGCGGGGATTAGGGGGATTCACAATGAGCAGTTCTTC.

The chain carries TRBV5-1 and TRBJ2-5, with 10 bases fitting TRBD2. The germline CDR1 and CDR2 sequences are SGHRS and YFSETQ. V lost 0 bases to trimming and J lost 3 bases; unmatched junction nucleotides: 5. The CDR3 runs 16 residues. The CDR3, as DNA: TGCGCCAGCAGCTTGGCTAGCGGGAGACTTGAAGAGACCCAGTACTTC. Amino acids: CASSLASGRLEETQYF. The full variable domain, completed using reference TRBV5-1 and TRBJ2-5, is KAGVTQTPRYLIKTRGQQVTLSCSPISGHRSVSWYQQTPGQGLQFLFEYFSETQRNKGNFPGRFSGRQFSNSRSEMNVSTLELGDSALYLCASSLASGRLEETQYFGPGTRLLVL.

The rearrangement links TRBV20-1 to TRBJ1-2; D is unclear. The CDR3 sequence is 11 residues long. Trimming cost V 3 bases and J 9 bases, with 11 bases left between them. Germline V CDR1 and CDR2: DFQATT, SNEGSKA (reference sequence). This CDR3 is CSASGESSYTF. DNA of the CDR3: TGCAGTGCTAGCGGGGAATCGAGCTACACCTTC.

The chain couples TRBV29-1 to TRBJ2-5, with 11 nucleotides matching TRBD1. J gave up 2 bases and V 5 bases, and 1 base lay outside the gene matches. The CDR3 runs 13 residues. The V gene's germline CDR1 is SQVTM and CDR2 ANQGSEA. DNA of the CDR3: TGCAGCGTTAGGGACAGGGGGCAAGAGACCCAGTACTTC. Translating gives CSVRDRGQETQYF. The full variable domain, with the rest looked up from reference TRBV29-1 and TRBJ2-5, is SAVISQKPSRDICQRGTSLTIQCQVDSQVTMMFWYRQQPGQSLTLIATANQGSEATYESGFVIDKFPISRPNLTFSTLTVSNMSPEDSSIYLCSVRDRGQETQYFGPGTRLLVL.

This chain connects TRBV2 to TRBJ2-7, with 8 bases fitting TRBD1. The CDR3 is made up of 15 amino acids. With 4 bases clipped from V and 1 base from J, the junction kept 6 bases outside the gene matches. Germline CDR1 is SNHLY and CDR2 is FYNNEI. In DNA form, the CDR3 reads TGTGCCAGCAGTGTGTCCAACAGGGGGTCCTACGAGCAGTACTTC. Amino acids: CASSVSNRGSYEQYF.

Note on this clone: The same CDR3 is also encoded by other DNA sequences in this sample. The chain has TRBV6-1 and TRBJ2-2, with D hard to call. The CDR3 is made up of 12 amino acids. V lost 3 bases, J lost 7 bases, and 6 bases lay in between. Germline CDR1 is MNHNS and CDR2 is SASEGT. The CDR3 DNA sequence: TGTGCCAGCAGTGACCGGGTCGGGGAGCTGTTTTTT. Translation: CASSDRVGELFF.

In regard to this clone: The same CDR3 can be traced to other DNA sequences in this sample. The chain uses TRBV18 and TRBJ2-6; TRBD1 matches 11 bases. This CDR3 is 17 amino acids long. V was clipped by 3 bases and J by 2 bases; unmatched bases: 3. Germline lookup yields CDR1 KGHSH and CDR2 LQKENI. The CDR3 reads CASSPGTGGTGANVLTF. Here the CDR3 DNA reads TGTGCCAGCTCACCTGGGACAGGGGGAACTGGGGCCAACGTCCTGACTTTC.

The chain carries TRBV2 and TRBJ1-2, with D uncertain. The CDR3 length is 16 residues. V was cut by 6 bases and J by 7 bases, with 24 bases left in between. Germline CDR1 reads SNHLY; CDR2 reads FYNNEI. The CDR3 DNA reads as TGTGCCAGCAGGGTCGCATATTGGGCGCCGCAGAGTGGCTACACCTTC. Protein sequence: CASRVAYWAPQSGYTF.

The chain carries TRBV29-1 and TRBJ2-7; TRBD2 is a possible D gene (6 bases). This CDR3 is 12 amino acids long. Germline CDR1 reads SQVTM; CDR2 reads ANQGSEA. Between the trimmed V and J ends, which lost 6 bases and 5 bases, there was a span of 14 bases. DNA for the CDR3: TGCAGCGTGCGGGAATTCGCCCACGAGCAGTACTTC. Its protein product is CSVREFAHEQYF.

For this clone: Other nucleotide sequences in the sample specify the same CDR3. V and J are TRBV30 and TRBJ2-5, with no clear D. CDR1 is GTSNPN, CDR2 SVGIG, per germline (reference sequence). This CDR3 has 11 amino acids. Trimming left V 0 bases short and J 5 bases short, with 4 bases between. The CDR3 nucleotides read TGTGCCTGGAGTGTCCCCGAGACCCAGTACTTC. Translated, it gives CAWSVPETQYF.

This clone was seen more than once but under ten times. J is TRBJ1-2 and V is TRBV10-3, with 10 nucleotides matching TRBD1. This CDR3 is built from 13 residues. Germline V gene data show CDR1 as ENHRY and CDR2 as SYGVKD. The J segment lost 6 bases and the V segment lost 6 bases, leaving 4 bases of the junction unmatched. CDR3 loop: CAIRPGTGDGYTF. In DNA, the CDR3 is TGTGCCATCAGACCCGGGACAGGGGATGGCTACACCTTC.

The chain's CDR3 is CASQGQGTYNEQFF. DNA for the CDR3: TGTGCCAGCCAGGGACAGGGGACCTACAATGAGCAGTTCTTC. The rearrangement uses TRBV2 and TRBJ2-1, with TRBD1 matching 10 bases. The CDR3 runs 14 residues. Germline loops: CDR1 SNHLY, CDR2 FYNNEI. Trimming cost V 8 bases and J 2 bases; bases outside gene matches: 3. The complete variable domain, with remaining parts taken from reference TRBV2 and TRBJ2-1, reads EPEVTQTPSHQVTQMGQEVILRCVPISNHLYFYWYRQILGQKVEFLVSFYNNEISEKSEIFDDQFSVERPDGSNFTLKIRSTKLEDSAMYFCASQGQGTYNEQFFGPGTRLTVL.

This clone occurred once. The chain links TRBV6-1 to TRBJ1-3, with unresolved D. Trimming left V 3 bases short and J 0 bases short, with 12 bases between. Germline V lookup: CDR1 MNHNS, CDR2 SASEGT. The CDR3 has 16 amino acids. The CDR3 is CASSDQEVFSGNTIYF. Here the CDR3 DNA reads TGTGCCAGCAGTGATCAGGAGGTCTTCTCTGGAAACACCATATATTTT.

The rearrangement links TRBV5-1 to TRBJ1-1; D is uncertain. The CDR3 is 14 residues long. The V end was cut by 2 bases, the J end by 6 bases, with 14 bases between. From germline, CDR1 is SGHRS and CDR2 YFSETQ. The CDR3 sequence is CASSFYSIGPEAFF. The CDR3 coding sequence is TGCGCCAGCAGCTTTTATTCGATAGGTCCTGAAGCTTTCTTT.

For the CDR3, the DNA is TGTGCCAGCAGCCCCTCACTTTCTGGGCAGAACTTCTACGAGCAGTACTTC. Its translation is CASSPSLSGQNFYEQYF. This rearrangement joins TRBV9 to TRBJ2-7; no clear D gene. In germline, CDR1 is SGDLS, CDR2 YYNGEE. The V gene lost 4 bases and the J gene lost 3 bases, with 23 bases spanning the gap. CDR3 size: 17 residues.

J is TRBJ2-3 and V is TRBV19; 8 bases map to TRBD2. Per germline, CDR1 LNHDA and CDR2 SQIVND (reference sequence). The CDR3 covers 14 residues. V lost 5 bases and J lost 1; bases outside the gene matches: 2. The CDR3 reads CASSVTSGTDTQYF. The DNA of the CDR3 is TGTGCCAGTAGTGTGACTAGCGGCACAGATACGCAGTATTTT.

Here the CDR3 reads CASSLIDGYNEQFF. CDR3 DNA: TGTGCCAGCAGCTTAATCGACGGTTACAATGAGCAGTTCTTC. The chain uses TRBV7-2 and TRBJ2-1; D uncertain. The V gene's germline CDR1 is SGHTA and CDR2 FQGNSA. The CDR3 has 14 residues. V was shortened by 2 bases and J by 4 bases, with 9 bases between the two germline ends.

The rearrangement joins TRBV30 to TRBJ2-7; D might be TRBD2 (5 bases). V was cut by 7 bases and J by 0 bases, with 13 bases left in between. The germline V gene has CDR1 GTSNPN and CDR2 SVGIG (reference sequence). This CDR3 has 13 residues. CDR3: CASSPGSSYEQYF. The CDR3, as DNA: TGTGCCTCCTCCCCGGGAAGCTCCTACGAGCAGTACTTC.

J is TRBJ2-3 and V is TRBV5-4, with D possibly being TRBD1 (6 bases). Germline lookup yields CDR1 SGHNT and CDR2 YYREEE (reference sequence). The CDR3 contains 14 residues. Trimming shortened V by 4 bases and J by 4 bases, and 13 bases separated the two germline ends. The chain's CDR3 is CASSHRVGPDTQYF. CDR3 coding DNA: TGTGCCAGCAGCCACAGGGTTGGGCCAGATACGCAGTATTTT.

The chain joins TRBV2 to TRBJ2-5; weak D call: TRBD2 (6 bases). Trimming removed 8 bases from V and 4 bases from J, with 11 bases in between. This CDR3 has 12 amino acids. Germline loops: CDR1 SNHLY, CDR2 FYNNEI. DNA of the CDR3: TGTGCCAGCGGGGGGAGTGGAGAGACCCAGTACTTC. Its protein is CASGGSGETQYF.